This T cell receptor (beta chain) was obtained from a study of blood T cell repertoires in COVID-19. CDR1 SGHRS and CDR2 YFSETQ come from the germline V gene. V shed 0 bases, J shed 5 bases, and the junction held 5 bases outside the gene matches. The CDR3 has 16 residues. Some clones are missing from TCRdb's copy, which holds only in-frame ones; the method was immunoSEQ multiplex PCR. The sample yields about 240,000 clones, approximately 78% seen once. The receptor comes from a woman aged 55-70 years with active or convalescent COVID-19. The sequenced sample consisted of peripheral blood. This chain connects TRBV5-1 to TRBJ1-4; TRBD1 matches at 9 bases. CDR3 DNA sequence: TGCGCCAGCAGCTTGGGCCCCGGGACAGGGAATGAAAAACTGTTTTTT. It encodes CASSLGPGTGNEKLFF. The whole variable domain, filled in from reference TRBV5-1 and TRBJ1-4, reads KAGVTQTPRYLIKTRGQQVTLSCSPISGHRSVSWYQQTPGQGLQFLFEYFSETQRNKGNFPGRFSGRQFSNSRSEMNVSTLELGDSALYLCASSLGPGTGNEKLFFGSGTQLSVL.